A selection of T cell receptor beta chains follows, all from one sample in a study of T-cell reconstitution after alpha-beta-depleted transplantation in children. MiXCR, run by TCRdb on the PCR reads, gives a single entry per CDR3 protein. The sample includes approximately 82,000 distinct CDR3 sequences, around 18% of them seen just once. Sequenced material: PBMCs, mostly from graft donor cells, taken 360 days after TCRalphabeta/CD19-depleted stem cell transplant. The receptor set was obtained from a male patient between 2 and 10 years old who had a stem cell transplant for acute lymphoblastic leukemia, so the T cells may come from the graft donor. Both conserved end residues are part of each CDR3. Fields, in order: J gene, V gene, clone size, D gene, CDR3 protein, CDR3 DNA. D genes are given only for firm matches. The listing skips clone size in some rows; elsewhere it reads once, few, many or a size class.

J gene: TRBJ2-7; V gene: TRBV11-3; clone size: .; D gene: .; CDR3 protein: CASSLDPLASYEQYF; CDR3 DNA: TGTGCCAGCAGCTTAGATCCGTTAGCTTCGTACGAGCAGTACTTC
J gene: TRBJ2-7; V gene: TRBV25-1; clone size: few; D gene: .; CDR3 protein: CASSEGSTYEQYF; CDR3 DNA: TGTGCCAGCAGTGAAGGCAGCACCTACGAGCAGTACTTC
J gene: TRBJ2-3; V gene: TRBV12-3/TRBV12-4; clone size: few; D gene: TRBD2; CDR3 protein: CASSQARLGAGGSDTQYF; CDR3 DNA: TGTGCCAGCAGTCAGGCCCGGCTAGGAGCGGGAGGTTCAGATACGCAGTATTTT
J gene: TRBJ1-2; V gene: TRBV30; clone size: few; D gene: .; CDR3 protein: CAGTRGNYGYTF; CDR3 DNA: TGTGCCGGGACACGGGGGAACTATGGCTACACCTTC
J gene: TRBJ1-6; V gene: TRBV3-1; clone size: few; D gene: .; CDR3 protein: CASSQDWKASPLHF; CDR3 DNA: TGTGCCAGCAGCCAAGATTGGAAGGCGTCACCCCTCCACTTT
J gene: TRBJ1-5; V gene: TRBV19; clone size: .; D gene: .; CDR3 protein: CASSLYGKGNQPQHF; CDR3 DNA: TGTGCCAGTAGTCTATACGGGAAGGGCAATCAGCCCCAGCATTTT
J gene: TRBJ2-7; V gene: TRBV30; clone size: few; D gene: .; CDR3 protein: CAWADGTYEQYF; CDR3 DNA: TGTGCCTGGGCTGACGGGACCTACGAGCAGTACTTC
J gene: TRBJ2-3; V gene: TRBV10-2; clone size: few; D gene: TRBD1; CDR3 protein: CASLWGQGVTDTQYF; CDR3 DNA: TGCGCCAGCCTTTGGGGACAGGGCGTCACAGATACGCAGTATTTT
J gene: TRBJ1-6; V gene: TRBV6-5; clone size: .; D gene: .; CDR3 protein: CASSYSQKIGSPLHF; CDR3 DNA: TGTGCCAGCAGTTACTCTCAAAAGATTGGTTCACCCCTCCACTTT
J gene: TRBJ2-1; V gene: TRBV12-3/TRBV12-4; clone size: many; D gene: .; CDR3 protein: CASTTGGGSRYNEQFF; CDR3 DNA: TGTGCCAGCACCACTGGTGGGGGATCCAGGTACAATGAGCAGTTCTTC
J gene: TRBJ2-5; V gene: TRBV25-1; clone size: few; D gene: .; CDR3 protein: CASHRGSGGTQYF; CDR3 DNA: TGTGCCAGCCATCGGGGGTCCGGGGGGACCCAGTACTTC
J gene: TRBJ2-7; V gene: TRBV20-1; clone size: .; D gene: TRBD2; CDR3 protein: CSAPLAGEVEQYF; CDR3 DNA: TGCAGTGCTCCTCTAGCGGGAGAGGTCGAGCAGTACTTC
J gene: TRBJ2-1; V gene: TRBV12-3/TRBV12-4; clone size: .; D gene: TRBD2; CDR3 protein: CASVVYGRARDEQFF; CDR3 DNA: TGTGCCAGCGTAGTTTACGGGAGGGCAAGGGATGAGCAGTTCTTC
J gene: TRBJ1-1; V gene: TRBV7-9; clone size: .; D gene: .; CDR3 protein: CASSLTKTTEAFF; CDR3 DNA: TGTGCCAGCAGCTTAACAAAGACGACTGAAGCTTTCTTT
J gene: TRBJ2-5; V gene: TRBV6-5; clone size: few; D gene: .; CDR3 protein: CASSYSPFQETQYF; CDR3 DNA: TGTGCCAGCAGTTACTCCCCCTTCCAAGAGACCCAGTACTTC
J gene: TRBJ2-1; V gene: TRBV9; clone size: few; D gene: .; CDR3 protein: CASSVLGLFSSYNEQFF; CDR3 DNA: TGTGCCAGCAGCGTACTAGGTCTTTTTAGCTCCTACAATGAGCAGTTCTTC